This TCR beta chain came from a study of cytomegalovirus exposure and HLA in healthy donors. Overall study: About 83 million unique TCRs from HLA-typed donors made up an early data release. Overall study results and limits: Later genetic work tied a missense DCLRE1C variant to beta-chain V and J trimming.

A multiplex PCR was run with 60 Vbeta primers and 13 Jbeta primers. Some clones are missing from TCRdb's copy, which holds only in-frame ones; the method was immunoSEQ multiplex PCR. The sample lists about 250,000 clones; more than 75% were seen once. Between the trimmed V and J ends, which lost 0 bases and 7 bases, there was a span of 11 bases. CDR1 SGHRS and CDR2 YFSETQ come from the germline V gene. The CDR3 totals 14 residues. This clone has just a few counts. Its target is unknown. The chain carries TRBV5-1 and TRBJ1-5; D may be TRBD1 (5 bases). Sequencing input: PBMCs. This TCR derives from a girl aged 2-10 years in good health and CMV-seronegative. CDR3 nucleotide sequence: TGCGCCAGCAGCTTGGATGCAGGGAAACAGCCCCAGCATTTT. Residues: CASSLDAGKQPQHF.